Sequencing of this T cell receptor (beta chain) was carried out in a study of cytomegalovirus exposure and HLA in healthy donors. Study summary: Genetic ancestry analysis placed about 76% of the 400 or so donors that were genotyped in the Caucasian-associated cluster. Regarding the study as a whole: 150 or so TCR beta chains were listed as cytomegalovirus-associated. A link between a missense DCLRE1C variant and TCR beta V- and J-gene trimming emerged from a later analysis.

Amplification used 60 Vbeta primers and 13 Jbeta primers. Clones were sequenced by immunoSEQ multiplex PCR, and TCRdb holds only the in-frame ones, with some missing. The sample has about 190,000 clones, almost 80% seen once; the top ten hold around 1.6%. V was trimmed by 6 bases and J by 1 base, leaving 7 bases between them. Looked up from germline, CDR1 is LGHNA and CDR2 is YNFKEQ. CDR3 length equals 12 residues. Healthy bone marrow donors supplied every sample. Turning to this clone: As yet, its antigen is unknown.

Sequences were obtained from PBMCs. The V and J genes are TRBV4-2 and TRBJ2-7; weak D call: TRBD2 (5 bases). The clonotype originates from a woman between 18 and 29 years old in good health and CMV-seronegative. The CDR3 sequence is CASRGDSYEQYF. CDR3 bases: TGTGCCAGCAGGGGAGATTCCTACGAGCAGTACTTC.